The rows below give T cell receptor beta chains drawn from one sample of a study of T cell responses to AZD1222 COVID-19 vaccine. The assay was immunoSEQ multiplex PCR, and TCRdb's table has in-frame clones only and misses some. The table records 70,000 to 85,000 clones, under 90% of them present only once. The input for sequencing was peripheral blood, taken 28 days after the second AZD1222 dose. The receptors derive from an adult who received the AZD1222 COVID-19 vaccine. Each CDR3 is given with its conserved first and last residue. The D gene is left open where the match is weak. The size field is filled for only some rows; it gives once, few, many or a size class.

D	size	V	J	DNA	CDR3
TRBD2	-	TRBV28	TRBJ2-1	TGTGCCAGCAGTTTAAGCGGGGGGAATGAGCAGTTCTTC	CASSLSGGNEQFF
-	-	TRBV4-3	TRBJ2-7	TGCGCCAGCAGCCTTCTTTGTTGTGGGGCAGGGCGGGCCTACGAGCAGTACTTC	CASSLLCCGAGRAYEQYF
TRBD2	-	TRBV5-1	TRBJ2-1	TGCGCCAGCAGACAGGGGGTTAGCGGGAGGCCACAGAGCTCCTACAATGAGCAGTTCTTC	CASRQGVSGRPQSSYNEQFF
TRBD2	few	TRBV4-3	TRBJ2-5	TGCGCCAGCAGCCAAGACAGCGGGAGAGAGACCCAGTACTTC	CASSQDSGRETQYF
-	-	TRBV24-1	TRBJ1-1	TGTGCCACCAGTGATTTGGGGGTAGTAGGAGCTTTCTTT	CATSDLGVVGAFF
-	once	TRBV7-2	TRBJ1-6	TGTGCCAGCAGCTTCAGGGCCAATAATTCACCCCTCCACTTT	CASSFRANNSPLHF
-	-	TRBV3-1/TRBV3-2	TRBJ1-2	TGTGCCAGCAGCCCCCGAGGGGCCGGTGCTAACTATGGCTACACCTTC	CASSPRGAGANYGYTF
-	once	TRBV19	TRBJ2-7	TGTGCCAGTAGTCCTCTGGGGGGCACCTCCGAGCAGTACTTC	CASSPLGGTSEQYF
-	-	TRBV29-1	TRBJ1-1	TGCAGCGCTACTCCTACAGGTTACACTGAAGCTTTCTTT	CSATPTGYTEAFF
TRBD1	-	TRBV2	TRBJ1-2	TGTGCCAGCAGCTCTATGATACAGGGGGCGGATGGCTACACCTTC	CASSSMIQGADGYTF
-	-	TRBV20-1	TRBJ1-5	TGCAGTGCTAAGGGGCGGCCCCAGCATTTT	CSAKGRPQHF
TRBD1	few	TRBV5-5	TRBJ1-2	TGTGCCAGCACCCTCGCGGGGGACAGGGCGCTTGGGGGCTACACCTTC	CASTLAGDRALGGYTF
-	-	TRBV10-3	TRBJ2-5	TGTGCCATCAGTGAAGCTGGGGGCGGAGAGACCCAGTACTTC	CAISEAGGGETQYF
-	-	TRBV28	TRBJ1-5	TGTGCCAGCAGACGCCCAGGAGACAGAAATCAGCCCCAGCATTTT	CASRRPGDRNQPQHF
-	-	TRBV7-3	TRBJ2-6	TGTGCCAGCAGGGGCCGGGACGGCCTCCTGGCTTTC	CASRGRDGLLAF
TRBD1	-	TRBV6-1	TRBJ1-2	TGTGCCAGCAGTGGGCGACAGGGGGCCCGTCCTAACTATGGCTACACCTTC	CASSGRQGARPNYGYTF
-	-	TRBV6-2/TRBV6-3	TRBJ2-4	TGTGCCAGCAGCCGCCGGGACACCCTAGCCAAAAACATTCAGTACTTC	CASSRRDTLAKNIQYF
-	once	TRBV6-5	TRBJ1-1	TGTGCCAGCAGCAAAGGGACACCCACTGAAGCTTTCTTT	CASSKGTPTEAFF
TRBD1	-	TRBV27	TRBJ1-2	TGTGCCAGCAGTTCCCCGGCGGGCAGGGGGACCTATGGCTACACCTTC	CASSSPAGRGTYGYTF
-	-	TRBV6-6	TRBJ1-1	TGTGCCAGCAGTTACGGGAGCCCGCCTCGGGCTTTCTTT	CASSYGSPPRAFF
-	-	TRBV3-1/TRBV3-2	TRBJ1-1	TGTGCCAGCAGTCCTGCGGTTAGTTACACTGAAGCTTTCTTT	CASSPAVSYTEAFF
-	-	TRBV30	TRBJ1-1	TGTGCCTGGAGTAGCAGACGGAACACTGAAGCTTTCTTT	CAWSSRRNTEAFF
-	-	TRBV29-1	TRBJ1-5	TGCAGCGTTGCTGGGCAGCTGGGTCAGCCCCAGCATTTT	CSVAGQLGQPQHF
-	-	TRBV30	TRBJ1-3	TGTGCCTCGAAGGGCGCAGCTGGAAACACCATATATTTT	CASKGAAGNTIYF
-	-	TRBV4-3	TRBJ2-3	TGCGCCAGCAGCCGGGACCCAGATACGCAGTATTTT	CASSRDPDTQYF
-	-	TRBV5-1	TRBJ2-3	TGCGCCAGCAGCTTGACTAGCACAGATACGCAGTATTTT	CASSLTSTDTQYF
-	medium-sized	TRBV6-4	TRBJ2-2	TGTGCCAGCAGTGACGGGAACACCGGGGAGCTGTTTTTT	CASSDGNTGELFF
TRBD1	-	TRBV6-2/TRBV6-3	TRBJ1-5	TGTGCCAGCAGCAGGAAGGGACAGTCTAGCAATCAGCCCCAGCATTTT	CASSRKGQSSNQPQHF
-	few	TRBV11-3	TRBJ2-5	TGTGCCAGCAGCTTCGGCGGGGCGGGGGAGACCCAGTACTTC	CASSFGGAGETQYF
-	once	TRBV6-1	TRBJ2-7	TGTGCCAGCAGTGATACAAGAGAGCAGTACTTC	CASSDTREQYF
TRBD2	-	TRBV18	TRBJ2-1	TGTGCCAGCTCACCCCCGCGCGGGAGCGGGAGGTACAATGAGCAGTTCTTC	CASSPPRGSGRYNEQFF
TRBD1	-	TRBV30	TRBJ2-7	TGTGCCTGGAGTCTGGACAGGGAAGGGCAGTACTTC	CAWSLDREGQYF
-	-	TRBV30	TRBJ1-4	TGTGCCTGGAGTGTACGGGGGTCGGGCGAAAAACTGTTTTTT	CAWSVRGSGEKLFF
-	-	TRBV27	TRBJ1-1	TGTGCCAGCAGACTTTCAGGACTGAACACTGAAGCTTTCTTT	CASRLSGLNTEAFF
-	-	TRBV19	TRBJ1-1	TGTGCCAGTAGTATTTATACCTGGACTGAAGCTTTCTTT	CASSIYTWTEAFF
-	-	TRBV4-1	TRBJ2-2	TGCGCCAGCAGCCAAGTACCCCACACCGGGGAGCTGTTTTTT	CASSQVPHTGELFF
-	-	TRBV3-1/TRBV3-2	TRBJ2-6	TGTGCCAGCAGCCTCCCTTATCCCATTTACAGTCGGGCCAACGTCCTGACTTTC	CASSLPYPIYSRANVLTF
TRBD2	-	TRBV3-1/TRBV3-2	TRBJ2-7	TGTGCCAGCAGCCGGTTAGCGGGAGGGAGCTACGAGCAGTACTTC	CASSRLAGGSYEQYF
-	-	TRBV7-2	TRBJ1-1	TGTGCCAGCAGCATTATGAACACTGAAGCTTTCTTT	CASSIMNTEAFF
-	once	TRBV28	TRBJ1-3	TGTGCCAGCAGGTCTTCTGGAAACACCATATATTTT	CASRSSGNTIYF
-	few	TRBV28	TRBJ1-1	TGTGCCAGCAGCGACAGCATGAACACTGAAGCTTTCTTT	CASSDSMNTEAFF
-	-	TRBV30	TRBJ2-7	TGTGCCTGGAGTGTAAACGGGCCCTACGAGCAGTACTTC	CAWSVNGPYEQYF
-	once	TRBV5-4	TRBJ1-5	TGTGCCAGCAGCTTGCAGAATAGCAATCAGCCCCAGCATTTT	CASSLQNSNQPQHF
-	-	TRBV7-9	TRBJ1-2	TGTGCCAGCAGCTTAGCGTCGGATGCTTTCTATGGCTACACCTTC	CASSLASDAFYGYTF
-	few	TRBV4-1	TRBJ2-1	TGCGCCAGCAAATCGCCGCGCGACAATGAGCAGTTCTTC	CASKSPRDNEQFF
TRBD1	once	TRBV27	TRBJ1-1	TGTGCCAGCAGTTCCCTTTTTGACAGGGCCGCTGGGGCTTTCTTT	CASSSLFDRAAGAFF
TRBD1	few	TRBV7-3	TRBJ1-5	TGTGCCAGCAGGGAAAGGACAGGGGGAAGTGGTCAGCCCCAGCATTTT	CASRERTGGSGQPQHF
-	few	TRBV30	TRBJ2-1	TGTGCCTGGGGATCGGGTCGCGGCTCCTACAATGAGCAGTTCTTC	CAWGSGRGSYNEQFF
-	-	TRBV10-3	TRBJ1-4	TGTGCCATCAGTCCCAGGGGATCTAATGAAAAACTGTTTTTT	CAISPRGSNEKLFF
TRBD2	-	TRBV7-2	TRBJ2-2	TGTGCCAGCAGCTTTGTGGGCGGGAGTAACACCGGGGAGCTGTTTTTT	CASSFVGGSNTGELFF
TRBD2	-	TRBV24-1	TRBJ2-1	TGTGCCACCAGTGACCCCGTGGGGGGGGCTAGCGGGAGGGATGAGCAGTTCTTC	CATSDPVGGASGRDEQFF
TRBD1	few	TRBV10-3	TRBJ1-2	TGTGCCATCAGTGAGTCGGTCTTGGGACAGGGAGACTATGGCTACACCTTC	CAISESVLGQGDYGYTF
-	-	TRBV7-9	TRBJ1-1	TGTGCCAGCAGCACGGTCTTCACTGAAGCTTTCTTT	CASSTVFTEAFF
-	-	TRBV5-8	TRBJ2-3	TGTGCCCCTTGTGTTCGGGGGACTGATACGCAGTATTTT	CAPCVRGTDTQYF
-	-	TRBV6-5	TRBJ1-2	TGTGCCAGCAGGAACAGGGCAACCTATGGCTACACCTTC	CASRNRATYGYTF